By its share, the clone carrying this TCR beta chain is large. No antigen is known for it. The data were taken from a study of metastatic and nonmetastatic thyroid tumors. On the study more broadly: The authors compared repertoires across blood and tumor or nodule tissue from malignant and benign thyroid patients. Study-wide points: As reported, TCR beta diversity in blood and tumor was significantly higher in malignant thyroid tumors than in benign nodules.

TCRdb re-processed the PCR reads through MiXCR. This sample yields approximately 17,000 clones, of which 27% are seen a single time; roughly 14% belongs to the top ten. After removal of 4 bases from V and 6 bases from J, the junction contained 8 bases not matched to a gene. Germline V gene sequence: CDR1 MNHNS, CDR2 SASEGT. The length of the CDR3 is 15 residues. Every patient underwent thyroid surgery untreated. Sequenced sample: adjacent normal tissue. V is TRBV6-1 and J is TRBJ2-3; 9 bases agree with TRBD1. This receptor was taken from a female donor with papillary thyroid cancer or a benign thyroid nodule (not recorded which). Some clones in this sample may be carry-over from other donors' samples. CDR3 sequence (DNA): TGTGCCAGCAGTGCGGACAGGGGCTTACCGGATACGCAGTATTTT. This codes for CASSADRGLPDTQYF.